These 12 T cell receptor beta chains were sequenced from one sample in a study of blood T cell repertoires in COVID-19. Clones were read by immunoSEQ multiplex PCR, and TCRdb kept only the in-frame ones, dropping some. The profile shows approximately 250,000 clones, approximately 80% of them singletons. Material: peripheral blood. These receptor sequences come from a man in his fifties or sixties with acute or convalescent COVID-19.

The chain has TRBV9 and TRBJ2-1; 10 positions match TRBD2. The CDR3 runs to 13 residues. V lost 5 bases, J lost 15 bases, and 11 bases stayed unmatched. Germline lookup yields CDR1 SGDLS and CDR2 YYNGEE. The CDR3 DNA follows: TGTGCCAGCAGGCTGGGGGCTAGCGGGAGTGTGTTCTTC. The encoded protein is CASRLGASGSVFF. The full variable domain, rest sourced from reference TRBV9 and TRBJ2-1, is DSGVTQTPKHLITATGQRVTLRCSPRSGDLSVYWYQQSLDQGLQFLIQYYNGEERAKGNILERFSAQQFPDLHSELNLSSLELGDSALYFCASRLGASGSVFFGPGTRLTVL.

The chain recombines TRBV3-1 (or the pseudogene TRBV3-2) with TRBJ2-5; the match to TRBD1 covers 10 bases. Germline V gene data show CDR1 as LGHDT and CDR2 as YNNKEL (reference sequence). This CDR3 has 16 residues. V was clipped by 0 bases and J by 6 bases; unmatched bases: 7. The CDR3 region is CASSQEGQGYRQTQYF. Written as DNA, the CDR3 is TGTGCCAGCAGCCAAGAGGGACAGGGGTATAGACAGACCCAGTACTTC.

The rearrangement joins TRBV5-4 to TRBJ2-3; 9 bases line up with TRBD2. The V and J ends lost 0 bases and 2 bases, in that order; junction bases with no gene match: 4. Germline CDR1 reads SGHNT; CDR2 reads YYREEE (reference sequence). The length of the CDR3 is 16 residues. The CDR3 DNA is TGTGCCAGCAGCTTGGAGACTAGCGGACTCACAGATACGCAGTATTTT. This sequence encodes CASSLETSGLTDTQYF.

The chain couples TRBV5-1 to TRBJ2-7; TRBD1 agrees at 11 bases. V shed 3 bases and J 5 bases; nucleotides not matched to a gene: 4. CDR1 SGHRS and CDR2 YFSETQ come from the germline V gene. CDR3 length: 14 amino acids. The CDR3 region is CASSSGQGADEQYF. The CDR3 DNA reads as TGCGCCAGCAGCTCCGGACAGGGGGCTGACGAGCAGTACTTC.

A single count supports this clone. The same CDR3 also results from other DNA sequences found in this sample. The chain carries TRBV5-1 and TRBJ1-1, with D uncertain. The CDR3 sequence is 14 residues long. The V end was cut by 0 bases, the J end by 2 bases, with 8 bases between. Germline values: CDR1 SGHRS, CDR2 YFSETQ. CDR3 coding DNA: TGCGCCAGCAGCTTGGGTCCGAGTAACACTGAAGCTTTCTTT. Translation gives CASSLGPSNTEAFF.

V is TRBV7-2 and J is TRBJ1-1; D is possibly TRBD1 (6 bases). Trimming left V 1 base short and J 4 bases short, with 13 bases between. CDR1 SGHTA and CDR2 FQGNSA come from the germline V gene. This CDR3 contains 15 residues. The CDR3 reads CASSLEGLGATEAFF. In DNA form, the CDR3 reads TGTGCCAGCAGCTTAGAGGGATTGGGGGCCACTGAAGCTTTCTTT.

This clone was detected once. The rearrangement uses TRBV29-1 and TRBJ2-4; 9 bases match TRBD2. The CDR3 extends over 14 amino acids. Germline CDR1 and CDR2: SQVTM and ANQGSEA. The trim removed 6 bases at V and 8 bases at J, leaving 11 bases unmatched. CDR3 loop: CSVSGREGTDIQYF. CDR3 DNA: TGCAGCGTCTCAGGGCGGGAGGGGACGGACATTCAGTACTTC.

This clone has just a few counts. The DNA of the CDR3 is TGTGCCAGCAGTTCGCCGGGACTCCACACCGGGGAGCTGTTTTTT. Amino acids: CASSSPGLHTGELFF. The chain carries TRBV6-2 or TRBV6-3 and TRBJ2-2; D perhaps matches TRBD2 (6 bases). Germline-derived CDR1 and CDR2 are MNHEY and SVGEGT. CDR3 size: 15 residues. Trimming cost V 4 bases and J 3 bases, with 12 bases left between them.

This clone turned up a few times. This chain's CDR3 is CASSPSTGELFF. The CDR3 nucleotides read TGTGCCAGCAGTCCGAGCACCGGGGAGCTGTTTTTT. The chain joins TRBV7-3 to TRBJ2-2, with D uncertain. The germline V gene has CDR1 SGHTA and CDR2 FQGTGA. V was trimmed by 6 bases and J by 4 bases, leaving 6 bases between them. This CDR3 spans 12 amino acids.

The CDR3 DNA follows: TGTGCCAGCAGTTGGGGATCGGGGTATACTGAAGCTTTCTTT. Encoded protein: CASSWGSGYTEAFF. The J gene is TRBJ1-1, the V gene TRBV27; D unclear. Trimming stripped 4 bases from V and 5 bases from J, with 14 bases between. The CDR3 sequence is 14 residues long. The germline gives CDR1 MNHEY, CDR2 SMNVEV (reference sequence).

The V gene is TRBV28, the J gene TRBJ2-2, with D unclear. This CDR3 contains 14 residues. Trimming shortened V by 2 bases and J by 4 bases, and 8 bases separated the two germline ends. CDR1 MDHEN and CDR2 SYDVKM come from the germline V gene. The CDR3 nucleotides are TGTGCCAGCAGTTTAGGAGAGGCCACCGGGGAGCTGTTTTTT. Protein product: CASSLGEATGELFF.

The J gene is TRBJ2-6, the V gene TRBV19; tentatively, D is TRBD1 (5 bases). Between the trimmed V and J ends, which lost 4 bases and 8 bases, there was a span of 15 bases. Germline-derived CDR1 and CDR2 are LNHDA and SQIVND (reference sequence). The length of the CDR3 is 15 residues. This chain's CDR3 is CASSRRDPGTNVLTF. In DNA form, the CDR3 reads TGTGCCAGTAGTAGGAGAGATCCAGGGACCAACGTCCTGACTTTC.